This T cell receptor (beta chain) was identified in a study of patients and donors after allogeneic stem cell transplantation. TCRdb passed the RT-PCR reads through MiXCR, listing each CDR3 protein once. The sample has more than 850,000 distinct CDR3 sequences, roughly 17% seen once; the top ten hold roughly 6.4%. This clonotype turned up a few times. Material for sequencing was blood, either unsorted or a sorted T cell fraction (not recorded which). The sequence was collected from a human donor who was either an allogeneic HSCT recipient or a stem cell or donor lymphocyte infusion donor (not recorded which). It is not recorded whose cells these are; they may come from a transplant donor.

Written as DNA, the CDR3 is TGTGCCAGCAGCGCTACAGGGAATAGCAATCAGCCCCAGCATTTT. Translation: CASSATGNSNQPQHF. V usage is TRBV7-9 and J usage is TRBJ1-5, with D tentatively TRBD1 (6 bases). V dropped 5 bases and J dropped 0 bases, with 11 bases sitting between them. The CDR3 has 15 amino acids. Germline V gene lookup returns CDR1 SEHNR and CDR2 FQNEAQ (reference sequence).